This section outlines one TCR beta chain sequence together with its context. Antigen specificity is unknown. The observed sequence ends 3 residues before the CDR3 terminus, with the missing tail filled in from the germline J gene. Average input was around 1,300 ng genomic DNA for immunoSEQ TCR beta CDR3 amplification. Here immunoSEQ multiplex PCR was the method, and the copy in TCRdb shows in-frame clones only, minus some. This listing includes roughly 30,000 clones. This entry comes from a study of T cells in women clearing cervical HPV infection. Points from the study as a whole: Repertoire richness, not evenness, was significantly elevated in CIN3+ cases versus controls.

Deletions cut 3 bases from V and 4 bases from J, with 13 bases between. CDR1 is MNHEY, CDR2 SVGEGT, per germline. The CDR3 length is 15 residues. The chain has TRBV6-2 or TRBV6-3 and TRBJ2-1; D may be TRBD1 (6 bases). The source of this sequence is a woman aged 18 to 75 with a cervical HPV16 infection that either progressed to CIN3+ or cleared (not recorded which). Sequencing was carried out using blood buffy coat. This CDR3 is CASSYARGYYNEQFF. CDR3 bases read: TGTGCCAGCAGTTATGCCAGGGGATATTACAATGAG.